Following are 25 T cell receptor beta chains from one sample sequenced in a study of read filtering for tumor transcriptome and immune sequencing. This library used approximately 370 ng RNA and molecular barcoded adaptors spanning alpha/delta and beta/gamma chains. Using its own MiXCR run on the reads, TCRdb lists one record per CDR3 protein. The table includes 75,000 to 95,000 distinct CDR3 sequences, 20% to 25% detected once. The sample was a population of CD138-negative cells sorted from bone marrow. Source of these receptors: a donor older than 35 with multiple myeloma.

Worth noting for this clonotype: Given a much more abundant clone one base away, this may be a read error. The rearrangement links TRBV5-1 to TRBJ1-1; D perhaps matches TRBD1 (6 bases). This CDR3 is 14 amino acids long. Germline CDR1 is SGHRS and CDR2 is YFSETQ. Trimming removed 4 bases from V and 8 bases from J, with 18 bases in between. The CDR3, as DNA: TGCGCCAGCAGCCTACAGGGTCGGGGGGCCGAAGCTTTCTTT. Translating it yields CASSLQGRGAEAFF.

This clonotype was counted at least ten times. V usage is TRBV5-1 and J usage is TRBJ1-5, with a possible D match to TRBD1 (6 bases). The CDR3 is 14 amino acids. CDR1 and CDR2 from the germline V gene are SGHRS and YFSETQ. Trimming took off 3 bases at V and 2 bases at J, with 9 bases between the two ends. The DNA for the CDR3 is TGCGCCAGCAGCTCGACAGGAGGCAATCAGCCCCAGCATTTT. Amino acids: CASSSTGGNQPQHF.

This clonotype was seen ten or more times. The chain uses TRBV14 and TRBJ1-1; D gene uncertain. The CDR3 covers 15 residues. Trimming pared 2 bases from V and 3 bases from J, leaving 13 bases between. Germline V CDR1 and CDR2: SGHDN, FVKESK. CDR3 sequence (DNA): TGTGCCAGCAGCCAATTTCAACCAAGATACACTGAAGCTTTCTTT. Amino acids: CASSQFQPRYTEAFF. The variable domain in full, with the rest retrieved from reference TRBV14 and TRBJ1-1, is EAGVTQFPSHSVIEKGQTVTLRCDPISGHDNLYWYRRVMGKEIKFLLHFVKESKQDESGMPNNRFLAERTGGTYSTLKVQPAELEDSGVYFCASSQFQPRYTEAFFGQGTRLTVV.

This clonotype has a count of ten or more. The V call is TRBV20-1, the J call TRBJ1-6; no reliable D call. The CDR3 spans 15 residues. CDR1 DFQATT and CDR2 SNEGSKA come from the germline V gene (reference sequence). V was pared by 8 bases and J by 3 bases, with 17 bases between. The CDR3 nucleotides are TGCAGTACTAAAAGAAAAGCCAACTATAATTCACCCCTCCACTTT. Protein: CSTKRKANYNSPLHF.

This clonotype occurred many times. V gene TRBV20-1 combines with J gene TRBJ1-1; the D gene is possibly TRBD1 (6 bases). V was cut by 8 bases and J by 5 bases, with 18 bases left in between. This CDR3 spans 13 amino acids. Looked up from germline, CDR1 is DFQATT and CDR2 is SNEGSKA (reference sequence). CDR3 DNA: TGCAGTACCAGAGAGGGGGTTAGAACTGAAGCTTTCTTT. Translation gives CSTREGVRTEAFF.

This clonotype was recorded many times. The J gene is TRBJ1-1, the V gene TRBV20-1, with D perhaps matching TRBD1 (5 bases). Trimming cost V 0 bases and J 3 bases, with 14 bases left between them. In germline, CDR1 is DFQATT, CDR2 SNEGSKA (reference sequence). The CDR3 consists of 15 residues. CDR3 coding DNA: TGCAGTGCTAGAGATTCCTCCCTGGGGGACACTGAAGCTTTCTTT. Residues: CSARDSSLGDTEAFF.

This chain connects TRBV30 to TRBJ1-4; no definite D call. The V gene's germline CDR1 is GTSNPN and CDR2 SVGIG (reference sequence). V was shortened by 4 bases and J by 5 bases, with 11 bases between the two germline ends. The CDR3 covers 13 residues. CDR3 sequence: CAWNGRPNEKLFF. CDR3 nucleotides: TGTGCCTGGAACGGCAGGCCCAATGAAAAACTGTTTTTT.

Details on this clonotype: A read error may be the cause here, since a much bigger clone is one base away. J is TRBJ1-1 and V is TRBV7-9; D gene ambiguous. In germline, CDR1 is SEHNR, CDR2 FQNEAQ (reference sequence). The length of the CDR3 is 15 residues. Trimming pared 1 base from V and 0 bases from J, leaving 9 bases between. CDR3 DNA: TGTGCCAGCAGCTTAGTTCATGGGCTGAACACTGAAGCTTTCTTT. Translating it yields CASSLVHGLNTEAFF.

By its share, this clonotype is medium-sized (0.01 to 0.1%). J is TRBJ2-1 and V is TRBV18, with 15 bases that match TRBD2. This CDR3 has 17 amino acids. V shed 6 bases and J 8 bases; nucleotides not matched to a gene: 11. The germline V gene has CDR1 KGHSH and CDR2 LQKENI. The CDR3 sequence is CASSDGLAGGPSHEQFF. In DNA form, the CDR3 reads TGTGCCAGCTCGGACGGACTAGCGGGGGGGCCTTCCCATGAGCAGTTCTTC.

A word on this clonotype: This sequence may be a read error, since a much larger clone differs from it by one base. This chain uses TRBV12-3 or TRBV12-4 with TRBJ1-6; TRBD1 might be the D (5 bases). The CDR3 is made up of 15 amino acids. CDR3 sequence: CASGPGGAGDSPLYF. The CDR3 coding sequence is TGTGCCAGCGGCCCCGGGGGAGCGGGGGATTCACCCCTCTACTTT.

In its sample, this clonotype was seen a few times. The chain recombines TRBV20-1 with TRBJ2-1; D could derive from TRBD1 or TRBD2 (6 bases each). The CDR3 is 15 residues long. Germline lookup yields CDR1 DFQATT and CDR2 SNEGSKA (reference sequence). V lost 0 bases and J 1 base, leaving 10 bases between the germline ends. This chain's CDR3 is CSARERGPSYNEQFF. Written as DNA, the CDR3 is TGCAGTGCTAGAGAACGGGGGCCTTCCTACAATGAGCAGTTCTTC.

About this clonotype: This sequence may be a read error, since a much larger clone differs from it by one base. The CDR3 region is CSALAGGTDAQYF. CDR3 bases: TGCAGTGCTCTAGCGGGGGGGACAGATGCGCAGTATTTT. The chain couples TRBV20-1 to TRBJ2-3; 12 nucleotides line up with TRBD2. The CDR3 is 13 residues long. Germline assignment: CDR1 DFQATT and CDR2 SNEGSKA (reference sequence).

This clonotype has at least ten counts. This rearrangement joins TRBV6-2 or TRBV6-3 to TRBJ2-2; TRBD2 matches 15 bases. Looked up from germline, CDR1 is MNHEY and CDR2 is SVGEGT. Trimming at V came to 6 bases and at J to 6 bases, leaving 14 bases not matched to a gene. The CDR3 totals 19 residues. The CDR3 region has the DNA TGTGCCAGCAGAAGGGGACTAGCGGGGGGACGTTTGGTCGCCGGGGAGCTGTTTTTT. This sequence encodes CASRRGLAGGRLVAGELFF.

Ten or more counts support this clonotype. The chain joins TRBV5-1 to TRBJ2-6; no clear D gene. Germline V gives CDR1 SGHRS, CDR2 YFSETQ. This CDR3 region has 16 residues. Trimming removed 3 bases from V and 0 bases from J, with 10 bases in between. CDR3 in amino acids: CASSSIAFSGANVLTF. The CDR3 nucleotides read TGCGCCAGCAGCTCGATCGCGTTCTCTGGGGCCAACGTCCTGACTTTC.

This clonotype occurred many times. CDR3: CSVENPTRVEWARLKGDQETQYF. The CDR3 DNA reads as TGCAGCGTTGAGAACCCCACTAGGGTCGAATGGGCCCGACTCAAGGGGGACCAAGAGACCCAGTACTTC. The J gene is TRBJ2-5, the V gene TRBV29-1; D might be TRBD1 (6 bases). This CDR3 is 23 amino acids long. V lost 3 bases and J lost 0, with 38 bases in between. Germline CDR1 reads SQVTM; CDR2 reads ANQGSEA.

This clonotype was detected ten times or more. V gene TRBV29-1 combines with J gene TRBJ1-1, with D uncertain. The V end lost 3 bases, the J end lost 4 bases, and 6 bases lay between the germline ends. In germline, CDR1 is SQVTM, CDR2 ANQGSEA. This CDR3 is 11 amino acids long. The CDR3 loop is CSVELGTEAFF. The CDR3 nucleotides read TGCAGCGTTGAGCTGGGCACTGAAGCTTTCTTT.

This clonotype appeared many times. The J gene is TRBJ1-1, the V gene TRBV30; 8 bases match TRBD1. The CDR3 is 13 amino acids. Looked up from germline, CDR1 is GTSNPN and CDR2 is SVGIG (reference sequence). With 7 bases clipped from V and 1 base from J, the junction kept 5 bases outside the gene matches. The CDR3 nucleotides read TGTGCCTCGACAGGGGCTAAGAACACTGAAGCTTTCTTT. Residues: CASTGAKNTEAFF.

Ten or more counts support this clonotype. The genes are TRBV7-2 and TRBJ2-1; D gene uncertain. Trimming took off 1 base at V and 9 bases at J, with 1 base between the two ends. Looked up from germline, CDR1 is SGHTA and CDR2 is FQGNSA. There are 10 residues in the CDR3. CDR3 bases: TGTGCCAGCAGCTTAGGTGAGCAGTTCTTC. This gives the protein CASSLGEQFF.

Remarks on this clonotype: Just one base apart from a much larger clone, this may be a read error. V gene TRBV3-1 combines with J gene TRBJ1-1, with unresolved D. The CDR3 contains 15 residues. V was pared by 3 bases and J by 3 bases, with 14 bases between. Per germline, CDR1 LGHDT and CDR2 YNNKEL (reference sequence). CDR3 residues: CASSHFLRMDTEAFF. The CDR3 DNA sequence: TGTGCCAGCAGCCATTTTTTACGGATGGACACTGAAGCTTTCTTT.

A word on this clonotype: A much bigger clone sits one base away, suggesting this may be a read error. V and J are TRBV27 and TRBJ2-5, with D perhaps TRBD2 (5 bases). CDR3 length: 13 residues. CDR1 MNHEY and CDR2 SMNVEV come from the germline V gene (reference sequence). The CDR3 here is CASSYQFGETLYF. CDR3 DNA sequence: TGTGCCAGCAGCTATCAGTTCGGGGAGACCCTGTACTTC.

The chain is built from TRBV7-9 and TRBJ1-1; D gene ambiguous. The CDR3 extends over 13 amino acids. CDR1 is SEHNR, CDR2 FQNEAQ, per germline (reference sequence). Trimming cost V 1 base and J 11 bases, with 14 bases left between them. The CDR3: CASSLGGRDGAFF. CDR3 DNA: TGTGCCAGCAGCTTAGGCGGCCGCGACGGCGCTTTCTTT. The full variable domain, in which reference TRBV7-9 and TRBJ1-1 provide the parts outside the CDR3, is DTGVSQNPRHKITKRGQNVTFRCDPISEHNRLYWYRQTLGQGPEFLTYFQNEAQLEKSRLLSDRFSAERPKGSFSTLEIQRTEQGDSAMYLCASSLGGRDGAFFGQGTRLTVV.

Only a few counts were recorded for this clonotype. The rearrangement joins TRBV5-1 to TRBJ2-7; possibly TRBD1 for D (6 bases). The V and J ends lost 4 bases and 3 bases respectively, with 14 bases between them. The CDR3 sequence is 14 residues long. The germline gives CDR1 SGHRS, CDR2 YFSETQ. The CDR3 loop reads CASSGTGSYYEQYF. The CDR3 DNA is TGCGCCAGCAGCGGCACAGGGTCTTACTACGAGCAGTACTTC. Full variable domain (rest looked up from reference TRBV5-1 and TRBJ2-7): KAGVTQTPRYLIKTRGQQVTLSCSPISGHRSVSWYQQTPGQGLQFLFEYFSETQRNKGNFPGRFSGRQFSNSRSEMNVSTLELGDSALYLCASSGTGSYYEQYFGPGTRLTVT.

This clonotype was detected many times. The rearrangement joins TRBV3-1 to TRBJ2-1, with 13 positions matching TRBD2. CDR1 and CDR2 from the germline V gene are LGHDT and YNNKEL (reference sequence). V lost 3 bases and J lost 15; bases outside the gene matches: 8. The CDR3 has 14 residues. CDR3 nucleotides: TGTGCCAGCAGCCATGGAGGGACTAGCGGGGTTTCGTTCTTC. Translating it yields CASSHGGTSGVSFF.

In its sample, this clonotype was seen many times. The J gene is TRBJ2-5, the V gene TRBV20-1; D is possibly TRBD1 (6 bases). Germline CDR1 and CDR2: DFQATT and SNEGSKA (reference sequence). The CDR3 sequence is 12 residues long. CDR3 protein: CSMDSQEETQYF. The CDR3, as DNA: TGCAGCATGGACAGCCAGGAAGAGACCCAGTACTTC.

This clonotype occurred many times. CDR3 sequence reads: CASSQDNSRTSGGTDTQYF. The CDR3 nucleotides read TGTGCCAGCAGCCAAGATAATTCAAGGACTAGCGGTGGCACAGATACGCAGTATTTT. The V and J genes are TRBV4-2 and TRBJ2-3; 10 positions match TRBD2. From germline, CDR1 is LGHNA and CDR2 YNFKEQ. The CDR3 spans 19 residues. With 0 bases clipped from V and 1 base from J, the junction kept 10 bases outside the gene matches.